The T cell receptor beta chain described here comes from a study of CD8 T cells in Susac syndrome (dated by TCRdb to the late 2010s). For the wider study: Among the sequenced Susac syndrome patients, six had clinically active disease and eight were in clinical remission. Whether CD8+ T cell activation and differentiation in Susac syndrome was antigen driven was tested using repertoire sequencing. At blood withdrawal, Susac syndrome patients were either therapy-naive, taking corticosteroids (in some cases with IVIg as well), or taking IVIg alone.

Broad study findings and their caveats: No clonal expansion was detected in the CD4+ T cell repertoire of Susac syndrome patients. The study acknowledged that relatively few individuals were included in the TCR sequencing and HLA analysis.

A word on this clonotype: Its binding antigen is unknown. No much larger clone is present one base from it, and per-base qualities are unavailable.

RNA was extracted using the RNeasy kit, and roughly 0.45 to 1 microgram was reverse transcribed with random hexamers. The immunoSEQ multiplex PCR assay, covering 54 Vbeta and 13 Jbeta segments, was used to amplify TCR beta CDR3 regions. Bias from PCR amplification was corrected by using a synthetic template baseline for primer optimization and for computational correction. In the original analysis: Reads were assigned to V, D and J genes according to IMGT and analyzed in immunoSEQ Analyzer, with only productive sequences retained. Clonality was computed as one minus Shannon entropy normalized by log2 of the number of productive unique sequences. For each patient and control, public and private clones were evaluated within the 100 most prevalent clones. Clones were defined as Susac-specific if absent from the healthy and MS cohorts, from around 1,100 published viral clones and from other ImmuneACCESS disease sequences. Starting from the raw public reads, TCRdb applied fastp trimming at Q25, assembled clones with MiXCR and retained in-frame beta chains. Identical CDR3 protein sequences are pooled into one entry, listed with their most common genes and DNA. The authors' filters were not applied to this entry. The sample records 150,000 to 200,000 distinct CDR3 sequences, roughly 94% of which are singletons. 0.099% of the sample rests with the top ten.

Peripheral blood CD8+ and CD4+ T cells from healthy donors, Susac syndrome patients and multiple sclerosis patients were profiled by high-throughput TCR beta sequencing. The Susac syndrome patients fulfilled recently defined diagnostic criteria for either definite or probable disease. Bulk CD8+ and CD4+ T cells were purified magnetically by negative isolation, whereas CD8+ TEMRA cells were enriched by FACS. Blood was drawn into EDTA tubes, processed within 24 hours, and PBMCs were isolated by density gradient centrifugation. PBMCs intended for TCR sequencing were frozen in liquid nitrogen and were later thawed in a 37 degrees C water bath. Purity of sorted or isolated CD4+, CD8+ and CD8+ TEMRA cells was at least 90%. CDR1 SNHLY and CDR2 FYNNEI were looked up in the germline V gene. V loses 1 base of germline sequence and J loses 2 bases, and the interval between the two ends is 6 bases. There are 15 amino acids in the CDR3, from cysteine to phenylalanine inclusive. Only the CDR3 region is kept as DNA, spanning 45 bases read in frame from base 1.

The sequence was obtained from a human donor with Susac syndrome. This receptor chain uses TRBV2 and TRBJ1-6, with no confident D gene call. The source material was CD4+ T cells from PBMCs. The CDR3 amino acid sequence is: CASSEEGPYNSPLHF. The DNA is TGTGCCAGCAGTGAAGAGGGTCCCTATAATTCACCCCTCCACTTT. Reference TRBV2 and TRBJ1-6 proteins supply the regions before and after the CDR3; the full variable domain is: EPEVTQTPSHQVTQMGQEVILRCVPISNHLYFYWYRQILGQKVEFLVSFYNNEISEKSEIFDDQFSVERPDGSNFTLKIRSTKLEDSAMYFCASSEEGPYNSPLHFGNGTRLTVT.